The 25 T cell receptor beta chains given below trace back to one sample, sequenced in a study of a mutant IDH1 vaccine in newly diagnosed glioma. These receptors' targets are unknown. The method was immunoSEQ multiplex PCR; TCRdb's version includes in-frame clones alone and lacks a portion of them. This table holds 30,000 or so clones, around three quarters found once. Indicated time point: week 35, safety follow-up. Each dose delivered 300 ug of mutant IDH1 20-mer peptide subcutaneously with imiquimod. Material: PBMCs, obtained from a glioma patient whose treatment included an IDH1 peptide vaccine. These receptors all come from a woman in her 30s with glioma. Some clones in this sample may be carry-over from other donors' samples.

The CDR3 bases are TGTGCCAGCAGTGAAGCCCGGGGGACAGCCGACACCGGGGAGCTGTTTTTT. This codes for CASSEARGTADTGELFF. The chain carries TRBV6-1 and TRBJ2-2; D possibly corresponds to TRBD1 (7 bases). V was clipped by 0 bases and J by 3 bases, with 14 bases between them. The CDR3 is 17 residues long. The germline V gene encodes CDR1 MNHNS and CDR2 SASEGT.

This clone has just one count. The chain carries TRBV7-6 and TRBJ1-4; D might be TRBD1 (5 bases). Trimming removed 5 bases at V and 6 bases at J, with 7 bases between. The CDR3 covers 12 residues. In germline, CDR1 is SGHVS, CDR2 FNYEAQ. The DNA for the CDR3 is TGTGCCAGCAGCGGCAGGGATGAAAAACTGTTTTTT. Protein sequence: CASSGRDEKLFF.

CDR3 amino acids: CAISYGQGVVDEQYF. In DNA, the CDR3 is TGTGCCATCAGTTATGGACAGGGGGTCGTCGACGAGCAGTACTTC. The gene calls are TRBV10-3 and TRBJ2-7, with TRBD1 matching over 10 bases. This CDR3 region has 15 residues. In germline, CDR1 is ENHRY, CDR2 SYGVKD. The V gene end was trimmed by 5 bases and the J gene end by 5 bases; junction bases not matched to a gene: 9.

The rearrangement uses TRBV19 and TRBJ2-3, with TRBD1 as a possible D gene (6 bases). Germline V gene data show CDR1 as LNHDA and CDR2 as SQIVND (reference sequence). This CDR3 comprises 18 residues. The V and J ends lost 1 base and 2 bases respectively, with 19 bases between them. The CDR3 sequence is CASSIASGGLLFTDTQYF. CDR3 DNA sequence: TGTGCCAGTAGTATAGCCTCTGGGGGCCTCCTTTTCACAGATACGCAGTATTTT.

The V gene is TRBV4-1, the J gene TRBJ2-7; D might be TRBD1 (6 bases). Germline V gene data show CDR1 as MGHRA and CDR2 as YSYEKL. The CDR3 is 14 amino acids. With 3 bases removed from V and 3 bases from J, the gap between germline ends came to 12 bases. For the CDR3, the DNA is TGCGCCAGCAGCCATCCCGGACAGAGCTACGAGCAGTACTTC. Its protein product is CASSHPGQSYEQYF.

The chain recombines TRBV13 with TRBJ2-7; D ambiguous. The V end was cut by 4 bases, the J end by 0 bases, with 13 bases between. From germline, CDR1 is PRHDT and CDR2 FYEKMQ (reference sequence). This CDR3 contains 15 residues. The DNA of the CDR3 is TGTGCCAGCAGCTCCGGAAAGGCCAACTCCTACGAGCAGTACTTC. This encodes CASSSGKANSYEQYF. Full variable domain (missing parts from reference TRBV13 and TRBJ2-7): AAGVIQSPRHLIKEKRETATLKCYPIPRHDTVYWYQQGPGQDPQFLISFYEKMQSDKGSIPDRFSAQQFSDYHSELNMSSLELGDSALYFCASSSGKANSYEQYFGPGTRLTVT.

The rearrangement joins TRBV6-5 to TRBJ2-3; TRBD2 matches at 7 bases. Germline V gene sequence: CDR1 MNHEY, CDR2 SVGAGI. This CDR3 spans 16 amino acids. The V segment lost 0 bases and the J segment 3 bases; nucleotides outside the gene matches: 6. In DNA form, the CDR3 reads TGTGCCAGCAGTTACTCTCTGGAGGGAGGGACAGATACGCAGTATTTT. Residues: CASSYSLEGGTDTQYF.

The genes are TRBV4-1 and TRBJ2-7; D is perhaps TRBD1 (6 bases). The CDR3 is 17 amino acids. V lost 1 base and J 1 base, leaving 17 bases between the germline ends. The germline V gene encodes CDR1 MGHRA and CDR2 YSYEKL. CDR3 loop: CASSQGIFDRISYEQYF. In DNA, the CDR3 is TGCGCCAGCAGCCAAGGTATATTCGACAGGATTTCCTACGAGCAGTACTTC.

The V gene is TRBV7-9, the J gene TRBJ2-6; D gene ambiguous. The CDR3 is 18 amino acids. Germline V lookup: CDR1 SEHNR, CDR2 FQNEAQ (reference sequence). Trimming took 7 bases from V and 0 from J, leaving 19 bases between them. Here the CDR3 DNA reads TGTGCCAGCACCACGACCAGAGCAGTCCTCTCTGGGGCCAACGTCCTGACTTTC. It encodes CASTTTRAVLSGANVLTF.

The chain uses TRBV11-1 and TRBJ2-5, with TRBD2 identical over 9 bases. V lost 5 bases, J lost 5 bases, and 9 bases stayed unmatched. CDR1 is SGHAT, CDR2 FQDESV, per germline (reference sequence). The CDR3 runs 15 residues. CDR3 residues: CASSAKRGDWETQYF. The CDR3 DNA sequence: TGTGCCAGCAGCGCGAAGCGGGGGGATTGGGAGACCCAGTACTTC.

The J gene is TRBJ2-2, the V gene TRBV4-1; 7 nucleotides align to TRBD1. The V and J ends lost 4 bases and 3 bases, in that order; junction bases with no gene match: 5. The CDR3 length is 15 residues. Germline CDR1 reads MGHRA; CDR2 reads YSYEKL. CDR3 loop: CASSRRQGDTGELFF. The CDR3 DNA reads TGCGCCAGCAGCCGGCGGCAGGGGGACACCGGGGAGCTGTTTTTT.

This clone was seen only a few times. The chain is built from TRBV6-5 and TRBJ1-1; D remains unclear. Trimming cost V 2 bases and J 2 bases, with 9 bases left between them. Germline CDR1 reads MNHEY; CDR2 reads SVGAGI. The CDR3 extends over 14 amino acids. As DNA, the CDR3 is TGTGCCAGCAGTTACACTCCCGGAAACACTGAAGCTTTCTTT. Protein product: CASSYTPGNTEAFF.

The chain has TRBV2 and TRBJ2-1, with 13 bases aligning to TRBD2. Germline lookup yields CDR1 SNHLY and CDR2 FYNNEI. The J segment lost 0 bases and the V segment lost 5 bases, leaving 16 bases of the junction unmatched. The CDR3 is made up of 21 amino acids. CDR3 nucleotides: TGTGCCAGCAGTCATTCGGGACTAGCGGGAAATCTACCTAGCTCCTACAATGAGCAGTTCTTC. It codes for CASSHSGLAGNLPSSYNEQFF.

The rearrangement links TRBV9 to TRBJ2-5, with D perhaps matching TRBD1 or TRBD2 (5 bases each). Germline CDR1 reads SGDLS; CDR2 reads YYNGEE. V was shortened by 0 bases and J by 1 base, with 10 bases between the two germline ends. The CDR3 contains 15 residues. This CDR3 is CASSVVSGRQETQYF. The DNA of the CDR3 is TGTGCCAGCAGCGTAGTGTCGGGGCGCCAAGAGACCCAGTACTTC.

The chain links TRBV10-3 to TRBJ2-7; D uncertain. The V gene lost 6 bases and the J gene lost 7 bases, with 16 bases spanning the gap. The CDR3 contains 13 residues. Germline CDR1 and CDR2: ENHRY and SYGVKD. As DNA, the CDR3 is TGTGCCATCAGAGCCCAGGCGCTTGGGGAGCAGTACTTC. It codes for CAIRAQALGEQYF.

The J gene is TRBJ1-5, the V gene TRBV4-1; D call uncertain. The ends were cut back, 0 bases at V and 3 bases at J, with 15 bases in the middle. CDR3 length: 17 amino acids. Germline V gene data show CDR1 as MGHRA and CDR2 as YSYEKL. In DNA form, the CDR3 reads TGCGCCAGCAGCCAAGATCTGAAAGGATCCCACAATCAGCCCCAGCATTTT. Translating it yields CASSQDLKGSHNQPQHF.

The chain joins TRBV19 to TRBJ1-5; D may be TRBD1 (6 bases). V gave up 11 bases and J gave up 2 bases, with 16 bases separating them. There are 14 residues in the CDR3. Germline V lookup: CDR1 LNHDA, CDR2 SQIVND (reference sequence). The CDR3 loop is CASRRGFGNQPQHF. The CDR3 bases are TGTGCCTCTAGGAGGGGGTTTGGCAATCAGCCCCAGCATTTT.

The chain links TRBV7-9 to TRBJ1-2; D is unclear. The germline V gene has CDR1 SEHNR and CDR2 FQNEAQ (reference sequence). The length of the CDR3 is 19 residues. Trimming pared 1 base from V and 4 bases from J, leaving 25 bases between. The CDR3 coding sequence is TGTGCCAGCAGCTTAGACCCAGAGGGTCGTAAGGTTAAGGTCTATGGCTACACCTTC. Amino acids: CASSLDPEGRKVKVYGYTF.

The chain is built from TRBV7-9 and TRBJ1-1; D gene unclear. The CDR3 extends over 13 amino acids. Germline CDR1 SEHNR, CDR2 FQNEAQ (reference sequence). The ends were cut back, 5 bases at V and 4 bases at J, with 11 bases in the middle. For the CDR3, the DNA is TGTGCCAGCAGCCCCCTTACGGCCACTGAAGCTTTCTTT. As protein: CASSPLTATEAFF. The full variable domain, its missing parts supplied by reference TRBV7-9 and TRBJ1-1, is DTGVSQNPRHKITKRGQNVTFRCDPISEHNRLYWYRQTLGQGPEFLTYFQNEAQLEKSRLLSDRFSAERPKGSFSTLEIQRTEQGDSAMYLCASSPLTATEAFFGQGTRLTVV.

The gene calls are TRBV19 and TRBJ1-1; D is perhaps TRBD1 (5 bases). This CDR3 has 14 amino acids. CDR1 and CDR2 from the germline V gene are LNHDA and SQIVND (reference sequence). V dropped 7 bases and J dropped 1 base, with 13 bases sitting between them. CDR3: CASNRQPTNTEAFF. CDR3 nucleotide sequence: TGTGCCAGTAATAGACAGCCGACGAACACTGAAGCTTTCTTT.

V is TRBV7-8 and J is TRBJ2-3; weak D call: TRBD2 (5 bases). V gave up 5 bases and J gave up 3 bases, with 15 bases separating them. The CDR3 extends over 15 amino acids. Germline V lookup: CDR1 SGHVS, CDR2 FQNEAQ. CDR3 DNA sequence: TGTGCCAGCAGCCCTCAACTAGGAGTAACAGATACGCAGTATTTT. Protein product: CASSPQLGVTDTQYF.

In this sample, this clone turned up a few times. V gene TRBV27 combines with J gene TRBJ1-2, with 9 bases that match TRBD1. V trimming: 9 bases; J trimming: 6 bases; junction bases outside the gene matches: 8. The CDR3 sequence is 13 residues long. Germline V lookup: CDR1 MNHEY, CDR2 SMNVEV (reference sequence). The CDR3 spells CASGTGSYHGYTF. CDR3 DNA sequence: TGTGCCAGTGGGACAGGGAGTTACCATGGCTACACCTTC.

CDR3 sequence: CASSEGGGRGYTF. CDR3 nucleotide sequence: TGTGCCAGCAGTGAAGGGGGGGGAAGGGGCTACACCTTC. This chain connects TRBV6-1 to TRBJ1-2, with D tentatively TRBD1 (5 bases). V gave up 1 base and J gave up 8 bases, with 11 bases separating them. There are 13 residues in the CDR3. Germline values: CDR1 MNHNS, CDR2 SASEGT.

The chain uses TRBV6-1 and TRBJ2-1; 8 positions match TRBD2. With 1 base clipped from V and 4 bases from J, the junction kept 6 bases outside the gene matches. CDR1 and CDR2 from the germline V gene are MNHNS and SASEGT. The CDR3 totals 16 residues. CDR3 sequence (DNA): TGTGCCAGCAGTGAAGTGGGCGGGAGGCCTTACAATGAGCAGTTCTTC. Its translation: CASSEVGGRPYNEQFF.

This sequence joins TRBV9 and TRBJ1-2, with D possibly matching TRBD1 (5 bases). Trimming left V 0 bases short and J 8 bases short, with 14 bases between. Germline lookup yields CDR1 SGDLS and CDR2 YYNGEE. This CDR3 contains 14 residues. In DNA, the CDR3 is TGTGCCAGCAGCGTAGATCCGGGGGGGAAAGGCTACACCTTC. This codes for CASSVDPGGKGYTF. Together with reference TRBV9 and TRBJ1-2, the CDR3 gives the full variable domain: DSGVTQTPKHLITATGQRVTLRCSPRSGDLSVYWYQQSLDQGLQFLIQYYNGEERAKGNILERFSAQQFPDLHSELNLSSLELGDSALYFCASSVDPGGKGYTFGSGTRLTVV.